These T cell receptor beta chains were read from a single sample in a study of response to subunit inactivated influenza vaccine. Using its own MiXCR run on the RT-PCR reads, TCRdb lists one record per CDR3 protein. The top ten clones hold roughly 13% of a sample with approximately 530,000 distinct CDR3 sequences, approximately 7.8% of them seen once. The sequences come from PBMCs from blood, collected less than 30 months after vaccination. The receptors were gathered from a man between 50 and 69 years old who received an inactivated influenza vaccine. Each CDR3 is given with its conserved first and last residue. D genes are given only for firm matches. Only some rows state a clone size, as once, few, many or a class for expanded clones.

TRBV10-2	TRBJ1-2	few	TRBD1	CASSLGQGIAGYTF	TGCGCCAGCAGCCTCGGACAGGGAATCGCTGGCTACACCTTC
TRBV4-1	TRBJ1-4	few	NA	CASRLSPTNEKLFF	TGCGCCAGCAGGTTGAGCCCAACTAATGAAAAACTGTTTTTT
TRBV15	TRBJ2-7	few	TRBD2	CATSLAGGGYEQYF	TGTGCCACCAGCTTAGCGGGAGGAGGGTACGAGCAGTACTTC
TRBV2	TRBJ2-7	many	TRBD1	CASSEKGSDRAYEQYF	TGTGCCAGCAGTGAAAAAGGATCGGACAGGGCCTACGAGCAGTACTTC
TRBV5-5	TRBJ1-1	NA	NA	CASSLEWSLNTEAFF	TGTGCCAGCAGCTTGGAGTGGAGCCTGAACACTGAAGCTTTCTTT
TRBV20-1	TRBJ1-6	few	TRBD1	CSAPLGQGLSISSYNSPLHF	TGCAGTGCCCCACTGGGACAGGGTTTGAGCATTAGCTCCTATAATTCACCCCTCCACTTT
TRBV27	TRBJ2-1	many	TRBD2	CASSLSLAGVQYNEQFF	TGTGCCAGCAGTTTAAGCCTAGCGGGGGTGCAATACAATGAGCAGTTCTTC
TRBV6-1	TRBJ2-1	many	TRBD2	CASSIVSGTNPTASDEQFF	TGTGCCAGCAGTATAGTGTCGGGGACTAATCCTACCGCCTCCGATGAGCAGTTCTTC
TRBV10-2	TRBJ1-1	NA	NA	CASSEWTGNTEAFF	TGCGCCAGCAGTGAGTGGACGGGGAACACTGAAGCTTTCTTT
TRBV7-2	TRBJ1-2	few	NA	CASSSRRAGRGYTF	TGTGCCAGCAGCTCACGCCGGGCAGGGCGTGGCTACACCTTC
TRBV10-3	TRBJ2-4	many	NA	CAISPRGTRGKNIQYF	TGTGCCATCAGCCCCAGGGGCACTCGGGGCAAAAACATTCAGTACTTC
TRBV19	TRBJ2-6	NA	TRBD1	CASSIRDRGFSGANVLTF	TGTGCCAGTAGTATCCGGGACAGGGGATTCTCTGGGGCCAACGTCCTGACTTTC
TRBV7-8	TRBJ2-3	few	NA	CASSPRFAGPDTQYF	TGTGCCAGCAGCCCGCGGTTTGCGGGTCCAGATACGCAGTATTTT
TRBV5-4	TRBJ2-7	few	TRBD2	CASSPVGGLASDYEQYF	TGTGCCAGCAGCCCAGTTGGGGGACTAGCATCTGACTACGAGCAGTACTTC
TRBV12-3/TRBV12-4	TRBJ2-3	few	NA	CASSRLGITDTQYF	TGTGCCAGCAGCCGACTAGGGATCACAGATACGCAGTATTTT
TRBV10-3	TRBJ2-7	NA	NA	CAISESKRSNTYEQYF	TGTGCCATCAGTGAGTCTAAGAGATCGAACACCTACGAGCAGTACTTC